This T cell receptor (beta chain) appears in the sequencing data of a study of Graves' ophthalmopathy and Graves' hyperthyroidism. Scientists amplified the TCR beta CDR3 regions from RNA transcripts. RT-PCR in the first round used HTBI primers; a second-round multiplex PCR followed. TCRdb reanalysed the multiplex PCR reads using MiXCR and keeps one entry per CDR3 protein. The sample holds over 500,000 distinct CDR3 sequences; about 24% are singletons and the top ten take more than 5.5%. V dropped 6 bases and J dropped 1 base, with 18 bases sitting between them. CDR3 size: 16 residues. CDR1 is LNHDA and CDR2 is SQIVND in the germline V gene (reference sequence).

Sequenced material: peripheral blood. The receptor was isolated from a woman aged 18 to 35 with stable Graves' hyperthyroidism. Some clones in this sample may be carry-over from other donors' samples. This rearrangement joins TRBV19 to TRBJ1-1; D may be TRBD1 (6 bases). The CDR3 coding sequence is TGTGCCAGTAGAACGTCGACTGGAGGGGGGAACACTGAAGCTTTCTTT. Amino acids: CASRTSTGGGNTEAFF.